This T cell receptor (beta chain) appears in the sequencing data of a study of blood T cell repertoires in COVID-19. Across the whole study: There were acute and convalescent COVID-19 samples, and they came from the United States, Italy and Spain. In each case, the material was cDNA or gDNA derived from T cells, B-cell-depleted T cells, or PBMCs.

This table comes from immunoSEQ multiplex PCR, and its TCRdb copy is limited to in-frame clones, with some not included. The table has about 120,000 clones, approximately 81% seen once; the top ten hold around 5.5%. V lost 4 bases and J 2 bases, leaving 16 bases between the germline ends. Germline lookup yields CDR1 SGHRS and CDR2 YFSETQ. The CDR3 has 15 residues. This receptor was identified in a man aged 55-75 years with acute or convalescent COVID-19. Sequencing used peripheral blood. The chain uses TRBV5-1 and TRBJ2-7; maybe TRBD2 (5 bases). As DNA, the CDR3 is TGCGCCAGCAGCCGAGGGCAGGCCACTACCTACGAGCAGTACTTC. Its translation: CASSRGQATTYEQYF.